This T cell receptor (beta chain) was identified during a study of CD8 T cells in ankylosing spondylitis. Findings of the study overall: Ankylosing spondylitis blood seemed to carry a telltale TCR beta motif made of fewer than 10 highly homologous variants.

Making use of molecular barcodes, quantitative 5'-RACE generated TCR beta libraries. A single record per CDR3 protein comes from TCRdb applying MiXCR to the 5' RACE reads. Counted here are 200,000 to 250,000 distinct CDR3 sequences, 18% occurring once; the ten biggest clones make up approximately 40%. In regard to this clonotype: Its target is not known.

This TCR was sampled from a male donor with ankylosing spondylitis. What was sequenced was blood, either unsorted or a sorted T cell fraction (not recorded which).

The CDR3: CASSLEPLALYEQYF. Here the CDR3 DNA reads TGTGCCAGCAGCTTAGAACCCCTGGCCCTCTACGAGCAGTACTTC. The chain employs TRBV11-2 and TRBJ2-7; D is undetermined. This CDR3 region has 15 residues. V lost 0 bases and J lost 3, with 12 bases in between. In germline, CDR1 is SGHAT, CDR2 FQNNGV.